This TCR beta chain appears in the sequencing data of a study of blood T cell repertoires in COVID-19. Study-wide background: Spain, Italy and the United States supplied samples that represented acute and convalescent COVID-19.

Here immunoSEQ multiplex PCR was the method, and the copy in TCRdb shows in-frame clones only, minus some. The top ten hold around 1.5% of the sample, which has over 75,000 clones, roughly nine tenths seen once. CDR1 is SGDLS and CDR2 is YYNGEE in the germline V gene. The CDR3 length is 14 residues. Trimming removed 0 bases at V and 1 base at J, with 4 bases between. The sequencing input was peripheral blood. This TCR was recovered from a human donor with active COVID-19. The donor label of this sample is uncertain. J is TRBJ1-4 and V is TRBV9, with D unresolved. CDR3 amino acids: CASSVGGTNEKLFF. As DNA, the CDR3 is TGTGCCAGCAGCGTAGGCGGAACTAATGAAAAACTGTTTTTT.